Sequencing of this TCR beta chain was carried out in a study of identical twins. Study-level results: While abundant cord blood beta clonotypes carried fewer insertions, memory repertoires showed no such pattern. Models underestimated out-of-frame TCR alpha sharing in monozygotic twins.

Trimming pared 0 bases from V and 10 bases from J, leaving 10 bases between. CDR3 length: 13 residues. Germline V lookup: CDR1 LNHNV, CDR2 YYDKDF (reference sequence). TCRdb re-derived calls from the 5' RACE reads in MiXCR, one entry per CDR3 protein. The sample includes about 530,000 distinct CDR3 sequences, 13% to 15% of them seen just once. About this clonotype: The antigen is undetermined.

These sequences were also reported in another study, on yellow fever vaccine responses in identical twins. That study reports: Reportedly, the response of twins' T cells to the vaccine seemed partly convergent, partly personalized.

V is TRBV15 and J is TRBJ2-1; D unresolved. The specimen sequenced was CD4+ T cells sorted from blood. This clonotype originated in a woman aged 18-29 years in good health. CDR3 loop: CATSRDPAMEQFF. The CDR3 DNA reads TGTGCCACCAGCAGAGATCCGGCAATGGAGCAGTTCTTC.